Below are 15 T cell receptor beta chains sequenced from a single sample in a study of blood T cell repertoires in COVID-19. Repertoires were generated with immunoSEQ multiplex PCR, while TCRdb's copy carries only in-frame clones and drops some. The data hold some 140,000 clones, with roughly 78% observed a single time. What was sequenced was peripheral blood. The receptors come from a man in his fifties or sixties with acute or convalescent COVID-19.

The chain links TRBV28 to TRBJ2-5; TRBD2 aligns across 11 bases. V lost 8 bases and J lost 3; bases outside the gene matches: 11. The CDR3 runs 16 residues. Germline CDR1 and CDR2: MDHEN and SYDVKM. The CDR3 loop reads CASGSTSGSQKETQYF. The CDR3 DNA reads TGTGCCAGCGGGTCTACTAGCGGGAGCCAGAAAGAGACCCAGTACTTC.

This clone was counted once. The chain joins TRBV2 to TRBJ2-7, with 7 bases lining up with TRBD2. CDR3 length: 13 residues. In germline, CDR1 is SNHLY, CDR2 FYNNEI. Germline trimming cut 6 bases from V and 3 bases from J; bases unmatched to any gene: 5. In DNA form, the CDR3 reads TGTGCCAGCAGGCTAGCGGAGGACTACGAGCAGTACTTC. This codes for CASRLAEDYEQYF.

This clone was found a few times. The gene calls are TRBV11-1 and TRBJ2-1, with D possibly matching TRBD2 (5 bases). Germline V gene lookup returns CDR1 SGHAT and CDR2 FQDESV (reference sequence). The CDR3 has 14 amino acids. The V end was cut by 0 bases, the J end by 6 bases, with 9 bases between. The CDR3 nucleotides are TGTGCCAGCAGCTTAGCGGTAGCGCTCAATGAGCAGTTCTTC. It is translated as CASSLAVALNEQFF.

The chain couples TRBV24-1 to TRBJ2-2; D is undetermined. The CDR3 runs to 16 residues. V gave up 4 bases and J gave up 2 bases, with 13 bases separating them. Germline CDR1 is KGHDR and CDR2 is SFDVKD. CDR3 DNA sequence: TGTGCCACCAGTGACCATTCCTACTCAAACACCGGGGAGCTGTTTTTT. It codes for CATSDHSYSNTGELFF.

The chain carries TRBV10-3 and TRBJ1-5; possible D gene TRBD1, 5 bases. Germline V gene lookup returns CDR1 ENHRY and CDR2 SYGVKD. V was clipped by 4 bases and J by 0 bases, with 10 bases between them. The CDR3 length is 15 residues. The CDR3 loop reads CAISAGGASNQPQHF. The CDR3 DNA is TGTGCCATCAGTGCGGGGGGAGCTAGCAATCAGCCCCAGCATTTT.

The chain is built from TRBV5-1 and TRBJ2-7; 10 nucleotides line up with TRBD2. This CDR3 has 16 residues. V was pared by 4 bases and J by 4 bases, with 11 bases of the junction left unmatched. CDR1 is SGHRS and CDR2 is YFSETQ in the germline V gene. In DNA form, the CDR3 reads TGCGCCAGCAGCGGCGGGACTAGCGACAGGTTATACGAGCAGTACTTC. This sequence encodes CASSGGTSDRLYEQYF.

V gene TRBV7-8 combines with J gene TRBJ2-2, with 7 bases identical to TRBD1. The CDR3 totals 15 residues. Germline CDR1 is SGHVS and CDR2 is FQNEAQ. The trim removed 4 bases at V and 4 bases at J, leaving 6 bases unmatched. The chain's CDR3 is CASSSTGVVTGELFF. Here the CDR3 DNA reads TGTGCCAGCAGCTCAACAGGGGTCGTCACCGGGGAGCTGTTTTTT.

The J gene is TRBJ2-2, the V gene TRBV9; maybe TRBD1 (7 bases). Germline V gene lookup returns CDR1 SGDLS and CDR2 YYNGEE. The CDR3 covers 16 residues. The germline V and J ends were trimmed by 2 bases and 7 bases, with 18 bases remaining between them. Here the CDR3 DNA reads TGTGCCAGCAGCGTTGTTTCAGGCAGGGGGGACGGGGAGCTGTTTTTT. Encoded protein: CASSVVSGRGDGELFF. The full variable domain, completed using reference TRBV9 and TRBJ2-2, is DSGVTQTPKHLITATGQRVTLRCSPRSGDLSVYWYQQSLDQGLQFLIQYYNGEERAKGNILERFSAQQFPDLHSELNLSSLELGDSALYFCASSVVSGRGDGELFFGEGSRLTVL.

The DNA of the CDR3 is TGTGCCAGCAGTTTAAGCAGCAGGGCAGGCACTGAAGCTTTCTTT. It codes for CASSLSSRAGTEAFF. The chain joins TRBV27 to TRBJ1-1; tentative D call: TRBD1 (5 bases). Germline CDR1 and CDR2: MNHEY and SMNVEV (reference sequence). This CDR3 contains 15 residues. V shed 2 bases and J shed 4 bases, with 14 bases lying between them.

This clone was counted a single time. The J gene is TRBJ1-3, the V gene TRBV5-6; TRBD1 is a possible D gene (5 bases). Trimming stripped 2 bases from V and 0 bases from J, with 12 bases between. CDR1 and CDR2 from the germline V gene are SGHDT and YYEEEE. The CDR3 is 16 residues long. In DNA form, the CDR3 reads TGTGCCAGCAGCTTAAGGACATACCACTCTGGAAACACCATATATTTT. It translates to CASSLRTYHSGNTIYF.

The table lists this clone with a few counts. The chain uses TRBV6-5 and TRBJ1-1; D perhaps matches TRBD1 (5 bases). Germline loops: CDR1 MNHEY, CDR2 SVGAGI. This CDR3 is 13 amino acids long. Trimming took off 6 bases at V and 3 bases at J, with 11 bases between the two ends. CDR3 sequence: CASSPTGDTEAFF. The CDR3 DNA reads as TGTGCCAGCAGCCCCACGGGGGACACTGAAGCTTTCTTT.

J is TRBJ1-1 and V is TRBV29-1; D might be TRBD1 (5 bases). V was cut by 4 bases and J by 2 bases, with 11 bases left in between. The CDR3 is 13 amino acids. From germline, CDR1 is SQVTM and CDR2 ANQGSEA. This chain's CDR3 is CSVVLTDNTEAFF. The CDR3 DNA follows: TGCAGCGTTGTGCTGACAGATAACACTGAAGCTTTCTTT.

In this sample, this clone turned up a few times. The chain is built from TRBV7-8 and TRBJ2-7; tentative D call: TRBD2 (5 bases). Looked up from germline, CDR1 is SGHVS and CDR2 is FQNEAQ. Trimming removed 1 base at V and 6 bases at J, with 10 bases between. The CDR3 has 13 residues. The CDR3 DNA sequence: TGTGCCAGCAGCTTAGATGGCGCGGGCGAGCAGTACTTC. It is translated as CASSLDGAGEQYF.

The chain is built from TRBV7-2 and TRBJ1-4; a weak D match, TRBD1 (6 bases). The CDR3 runs to 12 residues. V shed 5 bases and J shed 7 bases, with 8 bases lying between them. CDR1 SGHTA and CDR2 FQGNSA come from the germline V gene. The CDR3 is CASSKQGEKLFF. In DNA form, the CDR3 reads TGTGCCAGCAGCAAACAGGGTGAAAAACTGTTTTTT.

The V call is TRBV6-2 or TRBV6-3, the J call TRBJ1-2; the match to TRBD1 covers 7 bases. CDR3 size: 13 residues. CDR1 MNHEY and CDR2 SVGEGT come from the germline V gene. With V trimmed by 5 bases and J by 4 bases, 4 bases remained unmatched. The CDR3 reads CASSGGQFYGYTF. The CDR3 coding sequence is TGTGCCAGCAGTGGGGGACAGTTCTATGGCTACACCTTC.